This TCR beta chain was obtained from a study of blood T cell repertoires in COVID-19. Across the whole study: Specimens from acute and convalescent COVID-19 originated in the United States, Italy and Spain. The cDNA or gDNA used as material had been derived from T cells, B-cell-depleted T cells, or PBMCs.

The CDR3 spans 17 residues. CDR1 is SGHDN, CDR2 FVKESK, per germline. V gave up 2 bases and J gave up 8 bases; unmatched junction bases: 12. In the original processing: By means of reference gene primer amplification, nucleated cell counts were estimated. Only in-frame clones appear in the TCRdb table, and some are missing; sequencing was by immunoSEQ multiplex PCR. V and J calls and clone size are as listed in that table; D and trimming were resolved from the DNA. The sample includes about 220,000 clones, 80% to 85% of them seen just once. The TCR comes from a man younger than 45 with active or convalescent COVID-19. The chain recombines TRBV14 with TRBJ1-4, with TRBD1 matching over 9 bases. The material sequenced was peripheral blood. The CDR3 nucleotides read TGTGCCAGCAGCCAACCATACCTACAGGGGGCTTGGGAAAAACTGTTTTTT. It specifies CASSQPYLQGAWEKLFF.